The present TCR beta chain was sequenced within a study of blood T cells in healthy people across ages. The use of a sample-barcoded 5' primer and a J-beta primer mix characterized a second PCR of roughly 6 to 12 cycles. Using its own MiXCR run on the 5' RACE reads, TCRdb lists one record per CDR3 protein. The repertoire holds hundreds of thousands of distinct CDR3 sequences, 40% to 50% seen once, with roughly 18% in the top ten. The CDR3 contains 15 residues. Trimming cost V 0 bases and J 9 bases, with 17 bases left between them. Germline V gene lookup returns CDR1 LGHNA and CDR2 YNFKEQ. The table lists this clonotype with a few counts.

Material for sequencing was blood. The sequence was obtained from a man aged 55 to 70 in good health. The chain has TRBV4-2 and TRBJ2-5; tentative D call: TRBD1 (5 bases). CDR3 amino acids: CASSQEQWIGEAQYF. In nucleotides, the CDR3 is TGTGCCAGCAGCCAAGAGCAATGGATAGGGGAAGCCCAGTACTTC.